This T cell receptor beta chain stems from a study of CD8+CD57+ T cells in acquired aplastic anemia. Genomic DNA constituted the template upon which TCR beta VDJ and CDR3 profiling was performed. TCRdb recomputed calls from the reads with MiXCR, one row per CDR3 protein. Among 250,000 to 300,000 distinct CDR3 sequences, 55% to 60% were seen once, and the ten largest hold 6.5% to 10%. Germline V gene data show CDR1 as LNHDA and CDR2 as SQIVND (reference sequence). CDR3 length: 13 residues. V dropped 8 bases and J dropped 5 bases, with 15 bases sitting between them. The chain links TRBV19 to TRBJ2-5; D might be TRBD1 (6 bases). This TCR derives from a human donor with severe aplastic anemia or a healthy control (not recorded which). The sequencing input was sorted CD4+, CD8+, or CD8+CD57+ T cells (not recorded which) from PBMCs. CDR3 nucleotide sequence: TGTGCCAGTTCACAGGGATGGAAGGAGACCCAGTACTTC. Translation gives CASSQGWKETQYF.